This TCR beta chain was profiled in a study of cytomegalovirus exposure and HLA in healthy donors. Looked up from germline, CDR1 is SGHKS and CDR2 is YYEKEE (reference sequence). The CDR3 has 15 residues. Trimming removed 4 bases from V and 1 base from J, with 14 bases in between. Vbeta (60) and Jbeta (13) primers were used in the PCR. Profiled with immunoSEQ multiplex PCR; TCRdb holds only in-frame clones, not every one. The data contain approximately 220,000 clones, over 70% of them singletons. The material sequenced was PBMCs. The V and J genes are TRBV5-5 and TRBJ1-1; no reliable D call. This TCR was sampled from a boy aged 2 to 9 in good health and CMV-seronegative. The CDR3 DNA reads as TGTGCCAGCAGCCGCTCCCTCAACAGGAACACTGAAGCTTTCTTT. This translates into CASSRSLNRNTEAFF.